What follows are 28 T cell receptor beta chains derived from one specimen sequenced in a study of CD8 T cells in ankylosing spondylitis. TCRdb passed the 5' RACE reads through MiXCR, listing each CDR3 protein once. Among 300,000 to 350,000 distinct CDR3 sequences listed, under 15% were seen once. What was sequenced was blood, either unsorted or a sorted T cell fraction (not recorded which). Receptors were obtained from a male donor with ankylosing spondylitis or in good health (not recorded which).

This chain uses TRBV4-2 with TRBJ2-5, with TRBD1 matching over 7 bases. In germline, CDR1 is LGHNA, CDR2 YNFKEQ. The CDR3 length is 14 residues. With V trimmed by 4 bases and J by 0 bases, 2 bases remained unmatched. Here the CDR3 DNA reads TGTGCCAGCAGCCTGGGACAGCACCAAGAGACCCAGTACTTC. Translation gives CASSLGQHQETQYF.

The chain uses TRBV7-9 and TRBJ1-2, with unresolved D. This CDR3 has 12 residues. In germline, CDR1 is SEHNR, CDR2 FQNEAQ (reference sequence). Trimming took off 2 bases at V and 7 bases at J, with 8 bases between the two ends. CDR3 sequence: CASSLSIGGYTF. The CDR3, as DNA: TGTGCCAGCAGCTTATCGATAGGTGGCTACACCTTC.

The chain carries TRBV27 and TRBJ2-4; TRBD2 might be the D (6 bases). The CDR3 is made up of 16 amino acids. Germline values: CDR1 MNHEY, CDR2 SMNVEV (reference sequence). V gave up 5 bases and J gave up 4 bases, with 18 bases separating them. The CDR3 DNA sequence: TGTGCCAGCAGTCCCTCGTGGAGGGAACTAAAAAACATTCAGTACTTC. Residues: CASSPSWRELKNIQYF.

In its sample, this clonotype was seen a few times. The J gene is TRBJ2-5, the V gene TRBV9; possible D gene TRBD2, 6 bases. V was clipped by 4 bases and J by 7 bases, with 17 bases between them. The CDR3 has 14 amino acids. Germline CDR1 is SGDLS and CDR2 is YYNGEE. DNA for the CDR3: TGTGCCAGCAGCTTATCCGTGGTGGGAGGGACCCAGTACTTC. Translation: CASSLSVVGGTQYF.

The J gene is TRBJ1-5, the V gene TRBV27, with D hard to call. Germline assignment: CDR1 MNHEY and CDR2 SMNVEV (reference sequence). CDR3 size: 13 residues. The V and J ends lost 7 bases and 0 bases respectively, with 7 bases between them. The CDR3 DNA reads as TGTGCCAGCATGGGAGGTAGCAATCAGCCCCAGCATTTT. It is translated as CASMGGSNQPQHF.

This rearrangement joins TRBV3-1 to TRBJ1-1; TRBD1 is a possible D gene (6 bases). The CDR3 extends over 16 amino acids. Germline lookup yields CDR1 LGHDT and CDR2 YNNKEL (reference sequence). The ends were cut back, 4 bases at V and 1 base at J, with 16 bases in the middle. The CDR3: CASSRGGDPQNTEAFF. In DNA form, the CDR3 reads TGTGCCAGCAGCCGAGGGGGGGACCCACAGAACACTGAAGCTTTCTTT.

This clonotype has more than one count but fewer than ten. The chain couples TRBV20-1 to TRBJ2-3; 7 nucleotides align to TRBD1. CDR1 DFQATT and CDR2 SNEGSKA come from the germline V gene (reference sequence). Losses at the gene ends were 1 base for V and 4 bases for J; bases not matched to a gene: 5. CDR3 length equals 14 residues. The DNA of the CDR3 is TGCAGTGCTAGAGGCAAGGGGGCCCCAGATACGCAGTATTTT. Translating gives CSARGKGAPDTQYF.

A few counts support this clonotype. The rearrangement uses TRBV27 and TRBJ2-7; 9 nucleotides agree with TRBD1. The V segment lost 6 bases and the J segment 3 bases; nucleotides outside the gene matches: 12. Germline-derived CDR1 and CDR2 are MNHEY and SMNVEV (reference sequence). The CDR3 has 16 amino acids. In DNA form, the CDR3 reads TGTGCCAGCAGCCGTCATGGGGGACAGGGCCACTACGAGCAGTACTTC. Amino acid sequence: CASSRHGGQGHYEQYF.

This clonotype was detected ten times or more. This chain joins TRBV4-1 and TRBJ2-1, with D uncertain. The germline gives CDR1 MGHRA, CDR2 YSYEKL. The V gene lost 7 bases and the J gene lost 11 bases, with 27 bases spanning the gap. CDR3 length: 16 residues. The CDR3 spells CASTSLVSGPRTKQFF. CDR3 in DNA: TGCGCCAGCACCTCTTTGGTATCAGGCCCCCGCACAAAGCAGTTCTTC.

This clonotype was seen many times. V and J are TRBV10-3 and TRBJ2-5; the match to TRBD2 covers 10 bases. The V gene end was trimmed by 2 bases and the J gene end by 2 bases; junction bases not matched to a gene: 2. The CDR3 contains 15 residues. Germline V gene sequence: CDR1 ENHRY, CDR2 SYGVKD. The DNA for the CDR3 is TGTGCCATCAGTGAGATAGCGGGGGGTCAAGAGACCCAGTACTTC. The encoded protein is CAISEIAGGQETQYF.

V usage is TRBV11-2 and J usage is TRBJ1-1; D unresolved. The germline V gene has CDR1 SGHAT and CDR2 FQNNGV. Trimming shortened V by 4 bases and J by 3 bases, and 12 bases separated the two germline ends. The CDR3 spans 14 residues. The CDR3 region has the DNA TGTGCCAGCAGCTATTTGGGGAGGGACACTGAAGCTTTCTTT. It yields the protein CASSYLGRDTEAFF.

This chain joins TRBV10-3 and TRBJ1-5; TRBD1 matches 7 bases. Germline CDR1 is ENHRY and CDR2 is SYGVKD. The CDR3 spans 13 residues. Unmatched junction bases numbered 6, after V lost 6 bases and J lost 7 bases. CDR3 residues: CAISQDRAQPQHF. In DNA, the CDR3 is TGTGCCATCAGCCAAGACAGGGCCCAGCCCCAGCATTTT.

This clonotype was picked up a small number of times. This chain connects TRBV5-1 to TRBJ1-5; possibly TRBD1 for D (5 bases). Looked up from germline, CDR1 is SGHRS and CDR2 is YFSETQ. The CDR3 runs 15 residues. Trimming shortened V by 0 bases and J by 7 bases, and 14 bases separated the two germline ends. The DNA for the CDR3 is TGCGCCAGCAGCTTGGGAACGGGGCAAGGGCAGCCCCAGCATTTT. This translates into CASSLGTGQGQPQHF. The full variable domain, rest sourced from reference TRBV5-1 and TRBJ1-5, is KAGVTQTPRYLIKTRGQQVTLSCSPISGHRSVSWYQQTPGQGLQFLFEYFSETQRNKGNFPGRFSGRQFSNSRSEMNVSTLELGDSALYLCASSLGTGQGQPQHFGDGTRLSIL.

The chain carries TRBV7-2 and TRBJ1-3; D ambiguous. V shed 5 bases and J shed 0 bases, with 11 bases lying between them. This CDR3 comprises 15 residues. The germline V gene encodes CDR1 SGHTA and CDR2 FQGNSA. In DNA, the CDR3 is TGTGCCAGCAGCCCACTGGGTCTCTCTGGAAACACCATATATTTT. Its protein is CASSPLGLSGNTIYF.

The chain joins TRBV9 to TRBJ2-1; TRBD2 is a possible D gene (6 bases). The CDR3 is 15 amino acids. The V and J ends lost 2 bases and 6 bases respectively, with 15 bases between them. CDR1 and CDR2 (germline): SGDLS, YYNGEE. The CDR3 sequence: CASSVQAGNVNEQFF. In DNA form, the CDR3 reads TGTGCCAGCAGCGTTCAGGCGGGAAACGTCAATGAGCAGTTCTTC.

This rearrangement joins TRBV3-1 to TRBJ2-4, with D perhaps matching TRBD1 (6 bases). The germline CDR1 and CDR2 sequences are LGHDT and YNNKEL (reference sequence). The CDR3 has 18 residues. Trimming stripped 0 bases from V and 0 bases from J, with 15 bases between. CDR3 DNA: TGTGCCAGCAGCCAAGATGCCGGACAGTTCCTAGCCAAAAACATTCAGTACTTC. It specifies CASSQDAGQFLAKNIQYF.

This clonotype was observed a handful of times. The chain joins TRBV9 to TRBJ1-1, with 9 bases aligning to TRBD1. CDR1 is SGDLS, CDR2 YYNGEE, per germline. The CDR3 contains 15 residues. Unmatched junction bases numbered 4, after V lost 3 bases and J lost 1 base. This CDR3 reads CASSAEGQGNTEAFF. The CDR3 nucleotides read TGTGCCAGCAGCGCGGAGGGACAGGGGAACACTGAAGCTTTCTTT. The full variable domain, completed using reference TRBV9 and TRBJ1-1, is DSGVTQTPKHLITATGQRVTLRCSPRSGDLSVYWYQQSLDQGLQFLIQYYNGEERAKGNILERFSAQQFPDLHSELNLSSLELGDSALYFCASSAEGQGNTEAFFGQGTRLTVV.

In its sample, this clonotype was seen a few times. The J gene is TRBJ2-7, the V gene TRBV13, with D perhaps TRBD2 (6 bases). V dropped 5 bases and J dropped 4 bases, with 12 bases sitting between them. Per germline, CDR1 PRHDT and CDR2 FYEKMQ (reference sequence). This CDR3 is built from 13 residues. The CDR3 sequence: CASSLLGGYEQYF. Here the CDR3 DNA reads TGTGCCAGCAGCCTCCTCGGGGGATACGAGCAGTACTTC.

The CDR3 loop is CSVGTGTGELFF. The DNA for the CDR3 is TGCAGCGTGGGGACTGGGACCGGGGAGCTGTTTTTT. V and J are TRBV29-1 and TRBJ2-2; possibly TRBD2 for D (6 bases). Germline V gene sequence: CDR1 SQVTM, CDR2 ANQGSEA. The CDR3 has 12 amino acids. V gave up 6 bases and J gave up 5 bases, with 10 bases separating them.

The rearrangement joins TRBV4-2 to TRBJ2-1; D is possibly TRBD2 (6 bases). The germline CDR1 and CDR2 sequences are LGHNA and YNFKEQ. This CDR3 region has 14 residues. V dropped 3 bases and J dropped 2 bases, with 8 bases sitting between them. CDR3 sequence: CASSQAGTYNEQFF. Here the CDR3 DNA reads TGTGCCAGCAGCCAGGCGGGAACCTACAATGAGCAGTTCTTC.

This sequence joins TRBV3-1 and TRBJ2-1; maybe TRBD2 (5 bases). V shed 0 bases and J shed 4 bases, with 10 bases lying between them. Per germline, CDR1 LGHDT and CDR2 YNNKEL (reference sequence). The CDR3 has 15 amino acids. CDR3 nucleotide sequence: TGTGCCAGCAGCCAAGAGGTCGCGGGTTACAATGAGCAGTTCTTC. This gives the protein CASSQEVAGYNEQFF.

This clonotype was detected a few times. The chain combines TRBV3-1 with TRBJ2-1; D remains ambiguous. Trimming stripped 6 bases from V and 10 bases from J, with 16 bases between. The germline V gene encodes CDR1 LGHDT and CDR2 YNNKEL (reference sequence). The CDR3 totals 13 residues. The CDR3 loop reads CASSYRTLGEQFF. In DNA, the CDR3 is TGTGCCAGCAGTTACCGAACGTTGGGGGAGCAGTTCTTC.

The rearrangement joins TRBV11-2 to TRBJ2-7, with D maybe TRBD1 (6 bases). The CDR3 sequence is 16 residues long. From germline, CDR1 is SGHAT and CDR2 FQNNGV. V shed 0 bases and J shed 3 bases, with 15 bases lying between them. CDR3 protein: CASSLDSPGTLYEQYF. CDR3 DNA sequence: TGTGCCAGCAGCTTAGATAGTCCCGGGACACTCTACGAGCAGTACTTC.

The chain employs TRBV11-2 and TRBJ2-1; D call uncertain. CDR3 length: 12 residues. V lost 3 bases and J 7 bases, leaving 7 bases between the germline ends. Per the germline V gene, CDR1 is SGHAT and CDR2 is FQNNGV. The CDR3 loop is CASSFGQNEQFF. CDR3 DNA sequence: TGTGCCAGCAGCTTCGGGCAAAATGAGCAGTTCTTC.

This chain joins TRBV3-1 and TRBJ1-2; D is perhaps TRBD1 (5 bases). The V gene's germline CDR1 is LGHDT and CDR2 YNNKEL (reference sequence). This CDR3 region has 16 residues. Trimming took off 4 bases at V and 5 bases at J, with 20 bases between the two ends. The CDR3 DNA sequence: TGTGCCAGCAGCCCGGGGCTCAGTGGGGGAGGTTATGGCTACACCTTC. As protein: CASSPGLSGGGYGYTF.

In its sample, this clonotype was seen a few times. The chain carries TRBV7-9 and TRBJ1-1; 8 nucleotides line up with TRBD1. Trimming cost V 6 bases and J 5 bases; bases outside gene matches: 8. Germline values: CDR1 SEHNR, CDR2 FQNEAQ (reference sequence). The CDR3 totals 14 residues. The CDR3 loop is CASSFRGRETEAFF. The CDR3 region has the DNA TGTGCCAGCAGTTTCAGGGGGCGAGAGACTGAAGCTTTCTTT. Drawing the rest from reference TRBV7-9 and TRBJ1-1, the complete variable domain is DTGVSQNPRHKITKRGQNVTFRCDPISEHNRLYWYRQTLGQGPEFLTYFQNEAQLEKSRLLSDRFSAERPKGSFSTLEIQRTEQGDSAMYLCASSFRGRETEAFFGQGTRLTVV.

This clonotype was recorded at least ten times. The chain has TRBV7-2 and TRBJ1-2, with D maybe TRBD1 (6 bases). The V gene's germline CDR1 is SGHTA and CDR2 FQGNSA. V was pared by 4 bases and J by 3 bases, with 12 bases between. The CDR3 is 14 residues long. The CDR3 loop is CASSSFGTHYGYTF. The DNA for the CDR3 is TGTGCCAGCAGCTCATTCGGGACACACTATGGCTACACCTTC.

This clonotype was counted only a few times. This rearrangement joins TRBV12-3 or TRBV12-4 to TRBJ2-1, with TRBD1 matching 8 bases. J gave up 8 bases and V 3 bases, and 6 bases lay outside the gene matches. CDR3 length: 14 amino acids. CDR3 bases: TGTGCCAGCAGTTTCCGGACAGGGAGGTATGAGCAGTTCTTC. It codes for CASSFRTGRYEQFF.